The 14 T cell receptor beta chains in this list originate from one sample, sequenced in a study of tumor-infiltrating lymphocytes in primary liver carcinoma. Germline DNA was also extracted, and blood RNA derived from unsorted whole blood. A constant-region primer primed TCR beta cDNA synthesis from 400 to 600 ng of total RNA. Libraries for TCR beta were built through three nested multiplex PCR rounds, which together made up a slightly modified ARM-PCR procedure. Amplification in the first two PCR rounds was performed using TRBV1-TRBV30 forward primers and a C-beta reverse primer for approximately 10 cycles each. TCRdb fed the multiplex PCR reads into MiXCR, producing one record per CDR3 protein. Altogether around 330,000 distinct CDR3 sequences are present, more than 55% being singletons, with the ten largest covering approximately 15%. The sample consisted of peripheral blood. The receptors were sampled from a woman aged 25 to 45 with primary liver carcinoma and hepatitis B virus infection.

As for this clonotype: This may stem from a read error, because a much larger clone lies one nucleotide away. Since no conserved phenylalanine or tryptophan closes the CDR3, a read error is the likely cause. J is TRBJ1-4 and V is TRBV4-3; maybe TRBD1 (5 bases). Looked up from germline, CDR1 is LGHNA and CDR2 is YSLEER. The CDR3 sequence is 16 residues long. The V end was cut by 0 bases, the J end by 8 bases, with 16 bases between. This chain's CDR3 is CASSQDFWQGREKLFL. CDR3 in DNA: TGCGCCAGCAGCCAAGATTTTTGGCAGGGCCGAGAAAAACTGTTTTTG.

The gene calls are TRBV28 and TRBJ1-5; D gene uncertain. The germline V gene has CDR1 MDHEN and CDR2 SYDVKM. V shed 8 bases and J shed 2 bases, with 10 bases lying between them. The CDR3 consists of 13 residues. Here the CDR3 reads CASPRWGNQPQHF. The CDR3 DNA sequence: TGTGCCAGCCCGCGTTGGGGCAATCAGCCCCAGCATTTT.

The sample holds many counts of this clonotype. V and J are TRBV11-2 and TRBJ2-3; no reliable D call. This CDR3 comprises 14 residues. The germline gives CDR1 SGHAT, CDR2 FQNNGV. Trimming took 5 bases from V and 2 from J, leaving 11 bases between them. CDR3 loop: CASSRALPTDTQYF. The CDR3 DNA is TGTGCCAGCAGCCGTGCCCTCCCCACAGATACGCAGTATTTT.

The chain links TRBV11-2 to TRBJ1-5; unclear D gene. Germline values: CDR1 SGHAT, CDR2 FQNNGV. The CDR3 has 17 residues. Trimming removed 5 bases from V and 3 bases from J, with 20 bases in between. The CDR3 region is CASSPLQSGGINQPQHF. CDR3 nucleotides: TGTGCCAGCAGCCCGCTCCAGTCGGGAGGAATCAATCAGCCCCAGCATTTT.

V gene TRBV6-5 combines with J gene TRBJ2-2, with TRBD1 as a possible D gene (6 bases). The CDR3 runs to 14 residues. Germline V gene lookup returns CDR1 MNHEY and CDR2 SVGAGI. V was clipped by 10 bases and J by 4 bases, with 16 bases between them. CDR3 loop: CATTWGRGTGELFF. CDR3 nucleotides: TGTGCCACCACGTGGGGGCGCGGCACCGGGGAGCTGTTTTTT.

As regards this clonotype: One end of the junction varies from germline; a read error may be responsible. This chain connects TRBV7-9 to TRBJ2-2; D is perhaps TRBD2 (5 bases). Germline assignment: CDR1 SEHNR and CDR2 FQNEAQ (reference sequence). The CDR3 has 12 residues. The chain's CDR3 is CASSWATGELVF. In DNA, the CDR3 is TGTGCCAGCAGCTGGGCCACCGGGGAGCTGGTTTTT. The full variable domain, completed using reference TRBV7-9 and TRBJ2-2, is DTGVSQNPRHKITKRGQNVTFRCDPISEHNRLYWYRQTLGQGPEFLTYFQNEAQLEKSRLLSDRFSAERPKGSFSTLEIQRTEQGDSAMYLCASSWATGELVFGEGSRLTVL.

Concerning this clonotype: This may be a read error, as it is one base from a much larger clone. J is TRBJ2-7 and V is TRBV29-1; 8 bases align to TRBD2. Germline values: CDR1 SQVTM, CDR2 ANQGSEA. The CDR3 totals 13 residues. CDR3 sequence: CRVELLAGYEQYF. CDR3 in DNA: TGCAGGGTTGAGTTGCTAGCGGGCTACGAGCAGTACTTC.

This clonotype was seen a handful of times. V is TRBV14 and J is TRBJ1-2; a possible D gene is TRBD1 (5 bases). CDR1 is SGHDN, CDR2 FVKESK, per germline. The CDR3 runs to 14 residues. Trimming took 0 bases from V and 8 from J, leaving 13 bases between them. The CDR3 nucleotides read TGTGCCAGCAGCCAAGATCCGTGGGGCGGCGGCTACACCTTC. Translation gives CASSQDPWGGGYTF.

The rearrangement joins TRBV19 to TRBJ2-2, with 7 bases aligning to TRBD2. This CDR3 has 13 amino acids. CDR1 LNHDA and CDR2 SQIVND come from the germline V gene (reference sequence). V was pared by 9 bases and J by 5 bases, with 6 bases of the junction left unmatched. DNA for the CDR3: TGTGCCAGCCGGGGGGAAGGGACCGGGGAGCTGTTTTTT. The encoded protein is CASRGEGTGELFF.

V is TRBV4-1 and J is TRBJ2-5, with 9 bases fitting TRBD1. Trimming removed 10 bases from V and 7 bases from J; junction bases left unmatched: 19. The CDR3 runs to 16 residues. CDR1 is MGHRA and CDR2 is YSYEKL in the germline V gene. This CDR3 is CANREKPGQGDRTQYF. CDR3 sequence (DNA): TGCGCCAACAGGGAGAAACCGGGACAGGGAGATAGGACCCAGTACTTC.

This clonotype was counted ten times or more. V usage is TRBV6-2 or TRBV6-3 and J usage is TRBJ2-1, with 9 bases identical to TRBD1. The CDR3 contains 13 residues. The junction had 2 bases not matched to a gene; V was cut back by 6 bases and J by 5 bases. CDR1 is MNHEY and CDR2 is SVGEGT in the germline V gene. The CDR3: CASRGTGNNEQFF. The CDR3 DNA reads as TGTGCCAGCAGGGGGACAGGGAACAATGAGCAGTTCTTC.

This chain uses TRBV6-5 with TRBJ2-2; no reliable D call. The CDR3 runs 14 residues. Germline loops: CDR1 MNHEY, CDR2 SVGAGI. Trimming left V 5 bases short and J 2 bases short, with 9 bases between. DNA for the CDR3: TGTGCCAGCAGTCAAGACGATAACACCGGGGAGCTGTTTTTT. This sequence encodes CASSQDDNTGELFF.

This clonotype was seen a few times. The CDR3 protein is CASSLLYTAFF. In nucleotides, the CDR3 is TGTGCCAGCAGTTTATTATATACGGCTTTCTTT. This chain joins TRBV12-3 or TRBV12-4 and TRBJ1-1; no clear D gene. The CDR3 is made up of 11 amino acids. V lost 2 bases, J lost 11 bases, and 9 bases lay in between.

In the case of this clonotype: A much bigger clone sits one base away, suggesting this may be a read error. The gene calls are TRBV29-1 and TRBJ2-2; D unclear. Germline V gene data show CDR1 as SQVTM and CDR2 as ANQGSEA. Trimming cost V 1 base and J 1 base, with 10 bases left between them. There are 15 residues in the CDR3. This CDR3 is CSVEGQPLNTGELFF. The CDR3 DNA reads as TGCAGCGTTGAAGGTCAGCCCCTGAACACCGGGGAGCTGTTTTTT.